Shown below are 26 T cell receptor beta chains from a single sample sequenced in a study of OX40 agonist ivuxolimab in advanced cancers. Assay: immunoSEQ multiplex PCR; the TCRdb copy retains only in-frame clones and omits some. This table has about 82,000 clones, over 65% appearing once. The sequenced sample was CD4+ or CD8+ T cells sorted from blood, obtained in a trial of the OX40 agonist ivuxolimab. The receptors were gathered from an adult with an advanced solid tumor such as melanoma, head and neck, liver or kidney cancer.

This clone was recorded once. The rearrangement uses TRBV18 and TRBJ2-3; no reliable D call. V lost 3 bases to trimming and J lost 4 bases, with 5 bases between them. CDR1 and CDR2 (germline): KGHSH, LQKENI. The CDR3 contains 12 residues. CDR3 loop: CASSPPSDTQYF. CDR3 in DNA: TGTGCCAGCTCACCTCCTTCAGATACGCAGTATTTT.

The chain links TRBV6-1 to TRBJ1-2, with D possibly being TRBD1 (6 bases). Germline loops: CDR1 MNHNS, CDR2 SASEGT. The length of the CDR3 is 11 residues. The V end was cut by 10 bases, the J end by 4 bases, with 10 bases between. The DNA for the CDR3 is TGTGCCACCGGACAGTTCTATGGCTACACCTTC. It specifies CATGQFYGYTF.

This clone was detected only a few times. The J gene is TRBJ2-1, the V gene TRBV5-1, with TRBD2 matching over 11 bases. V lost 5 bases, J lost 3 bases, and 4 bases stayed unmatched. The CDR3 contains 15 residues. Germline values: CDR1 SGHRS, CDR2 YFSETQ. The DNA for the CDR3 is TGCGCCAGCAGTGAAGGGACTAGCGGCTACAATGAGCAGTTCTTC. It yields the protein CASSEGTSGYNEQFF.

In this sample, this clone turned up once. The V call is TRBV18, the J call TRBJ2-1, with 7 positions matching TRBD1. The CDR3 consists of 12 residues. The V segment lost 2 bases and the J segment 9 bases; nucleotides outside the gene matches: 1. CDR1 KGHSH and CDR2 LQKENI come from the germline V gene. The DNA of the CDR3 is TGTGCCAGCTCACCAACAGGGGTTGAGCAGTTCTTC. It encodes CASSPTGVEQFF.

In this sample, this clone turned up once. The V gene is TRBV5-6, the J gene TRBJ1-1; TRBD1 might be the D (5 bases). This CDR3 spans 12 amino acids. V was pared by 3 bases and J by 6 bases, with 9 bases between. Germline values: CDR1 SGHDT, CDR2 YYEEEE. CDR3 coding DNA: TGTGCCAGCAGCTGGGGCATCTCTGAAGCTTTCTTT. Protein product: CASSWGISEAFF.

This clone was recorded only once. The chain links TRBV4-3 to TRBJ1-2, with D perhaps TRBD1 (5 bases). The V gene lost 1 base and the J gene lost 2 bases, with 11 bases spanning the gap. CDR3 length: 15 amino acids. Germline-derived CDR1 and CDR2 are LGHNA and YSLEER. In nucleotides, the CDR3 is TGCGCCAGCAGCCAAGGGTATTCAGGGAACTATGGCTACACCTTC. As protein: CASSQGYSGNYGYTF.

V usage is TRBV18 and J usage is TRBJ2-4, with a possible D match to TRBD2 (6 bases). Germline CDR1 reads KGHSH; CDR2 reads LQKENI. This CDR3 region has 16 residues. Deletions cut 6 bases from V and 4 bases from J, with 19 bases between. The CDR3 loop reads CASSASWGAGKNIQYF. CDR3 DNA sequence: TGTGCCAGCTCCGCCTCCTGGGGCGCGGGGAAAAACATTCAGTACTTC. Variable domain in full (rest from reference TRBV18 and TRBJ2-4): NAGVMQNPRHLVRRRGQEARLRCSPMKGHSHVYWYRQLPEEGLKFMVYLQKENIIDESGMPKERFSAEFPKEGPSILRIQQVVRGDSAAYFCASSASWGAGKNIQYFGAGTRLSVL.

The chain combines TRBV7-9 with TRBJ1-6; 8 bases are a match to TRBD1. CDR1 and CDR2 from the germline V gene are SEHNR and FQNEAQ (reference sequence). Trimming removed 1 base from V and 9 bases from J; junction bases left unmatched: 5. This CDR3 comprises 15 residues. In DNA, the CDR3 is TGTGCCAGCAGCTTAGTCGGACAGGGTAGTTCACCCCTCCACTTT. Its translation is CASSLVGQGSSPLHF.

This chain uses TRBV7-9 with TRBJ2-1; 9 bases fit TRBD1. The CDR3 runs to 15 residues. CDR1 is SEHNR and CDR2 is FQNEAQ in the germline V gene (reference sequence). With 5 bases clipped from V and 3 bases from J, the junction kept 5 bases outside the gene matches. The CDR3 DNA sequence: TGTGCCAGCAGCCCCGGGACAGGGTTCTACAATGAGCAGTTCTTC. Amino acids: CASSPGTGFYNEQFF.

The chain has TRBV4-3 and TRBJ1-2; D is unclear. The CDR3 consists of 15 residues. V lost 0 bases and J 0 bases, leaving 8 bases between the germline ends. The V gene's germline CDR1 is LGHNA and CDR2 YSLEER. CDR3 sequence reads: CASSQDNTANYGYTF. The CDR3 nucleotides are TGCGCCAGCAGCCAAGACAACACCGCTAACTATGGCTACACCTTC.

This chain connects TRBV18 to TRBJ1-2; D unresolved. The V end lost 5 bases, the J end lost 4 bases, and 14 bases lay between the germline ends. Germline CDR1 and CDR2: KGHSH and LQKENI. This CDR3 has 14 residues. CDR3 protein: CASSSQTDSYGYTF. The CDR3 region has the DNA TGTGCCAGCTCATCCCAAACGGACTCCTATGGCTACACCTTC.

The chain carries TRBV6-1 and TRBJ2-2, with a possible D match to TRBD1 (6 bases). This CDR3 comprises 14 residues. Deletions cut 8 bases from V and 1 base from J, with 11 bases between. CDR1 is MNHNS, CDR2 SASEGT, per germline. The CDR3 DNA reads as TGTGCCAGCCTTAAACAGGGGAACACCGGGGAGCTGTTTTTT. This sequence encodes CASLKQGNTGELFF.

This chain uses TRBV18 with TRBJ2-5; D unresolved. The CDR3 contains 12 residues. The germline V gene encodes CDR1 KGHSH and CDR2 LQKENI. Trimming pared 3 bases from V and 2 bases from J, leaving 4 bases between. The CDR3 nucleotides are TGTGCCAGCTCACCGCAGCAAGAGACCCAGTACTTC. It is translated as CASSPQQETQYF.

The CDR3 DNA sequence: TGCGCCAGCAGCCACAACAGGGCCTCTGGGGCCAACGTCCTGACTTTC. Translating gives CASSHNRASGANVLTF. This chain joins TRBV4-3 and TRBJ2-6, with a tentative D call TRBD1 (6 bases). Germline V gene sequence: CDR1 LGHNA, CDR2 YSLEER. The CDR3 length is 16 residues. V lost 3 bases and J 0 bases, leaving 9 bases between the germline ends.

The J gene is TRBJ2-4, the V gene TRBV4-1, with a tentative D call TRBD1 (7 bases). Germline values: CDR1 MGHRA, CDR2 YSYEKL. V dropped 0 bases and J dropped 0 bases, with 27 bases sitting between them. CDR3 length: 22 amino acids. The CDR3 sequence: CASSQDRGTASRETVAKNIQYF. For the CDR3, the DNA is TGCGCCAGCAGCCAAGATCGGGGGACAGCTTCAAGAGAAACCGTAGCCAAAAACATTCAGTACTTC.

This sequence joins TRBV11-2 and TRBJ2-3, with TRBD2 matching 13 bases. The CDR3 runs 15 residues. Looked up from germline, CDR1 is SGHAT and CDR2 is FQNNGV. Trimming at V came to 5 bases and at J to 8 bases, leaving 7 bases not matched to a gene. This chain's CDR3 is CASSAPGTSGTTQYF. The CDR3 region has the DNA TGTGCCAGCAGCGCCCCGGGGACTAGCGGGACTACGCAGTATTTT.

V usage is TRBV27 and J usage is TRBJ2-1, with 10 bases that match TRBD1. The trim removed 5 bases at V and 4 bases at J, leaving 8 bases unmatched. From germline, CDR1 is MNHEY and CDR2 SMNVEV (reference sequence). CDR3 length equals 16 residues. The chain's CDR3 is CASSKGRTGGYNEQFF. The CDR3, as DNA: TGTGCCAGCAGTAAGGGGCGGACAGGGGGTTACAATGAGCAGTTCTTC.

The gene calls are TRBV19 and TRBJ1-4, with D tentatively TRBD1 (6 bases). From germline, CDR1 is LNHDA and CDR2 SQIVND (reference sequence). The CDR3 runs to 16 residues. Trimming stripped 6 bases from V and 7 bases from J, with 21 bases between. Written as DNA, the CDR3 is TGTGCCAGTAGCCGGATATCGGGGGGCGCGGGTGAAAAACTGTTTTTT. The encoded protein is CASSRISGGAGEKLFF.

The rearrangement links TRBV14 to TRBJ2-3; D remains unclear. Germline V gives CDR1 SGHDN, CDR2 FVKESK. The V end was cut by 0 bases, the J end by 2 bases, with 9 bases between. The CDR3 covers 15 residues. The CDR3 nucleotides read TGTGCCAGCAGCCAAGAACTGCAACCCACAGATACGCAGTATTTT. It codes for CASSQELQPTDTQYF.

The rearrangement uses TRBV5-1 and TRBJ2-3, with 10 bases fitting TRBD1. Per the germline V gene, CDR1 is SGHRS and CDR2 is YFSETQ. This CDR3 region has 16 residues. Trimming removed 4 bases from V and 4 bases from J; junction bases left unmatched: 9. The CDR3 DNA reads as TGCGCCAGCAGCGAACAATCGACAGGGGGCGCAGATACGCAGTATTTT. Protein product: CASSEQSTGGADTQYF.

The chain is built from TRBV7-8 and TRBJ2-7; no firm D call. Germline V gene data show CDR1 as SGHVS and CDR2 as FQNEAQ. V gave up 2 bases and J gave up 3 bases, with 14 bases separating them. There are 15 residues in the CDR3. As DNA, the CDR3 is TGTGCCAGCAGCTTAAGGACCGACCCGGACTACGAGCAGTACTTC. It translates to CASSLRTDPDYEQYF.

A remark on this clone: One end of the junction fails to match germline, which may point to a read error. The chain uses TRBV2 and TRBJ1-3, with D uncertain. The germline CDR1 and CDR2 sequences are SNHLY and FYNNEI. The CDR3 runs 17 residues. CDR3 residues: CASSEGPDRTPGNTIYF. CDR3 bases: TGTGCCAGCAGCGAAGGGCCGGACCGAACCCCTGGAAACACCATATATTTT.

The rearrangement uses TRBV7-8 and TRBJ1-5, with 7 bases lining up with TRBD1. The length of the CDR3 is 15 residues. After removal of 5 bases from V and 1 base from J, the junction contained 5 bases not matched to a gene. Germline CDR1 SGHVS, CDR2 FQNEAQ. The CDR3 spells CASSPGTDSNQPQHF. For the CDR3, the DNA is TGTGCCAGCAGCCCCGGGACAGACAGCAATCAGCCCCAGCATTTT.

J is TRBJ2-6 and V is TRBV4-3; TRBD1 matches 8 bases. CDR3 length: 18 residues. CDR1 and CDR2 (germline): LGHNA, YSLEER. V lost 0 bases and J lost 4; bases outside the gene matches: 8. For the CDR3, the DNA is TGCGCCAGCAGCCAAGATTCGCCAGGGGGCGCGGGGGCCAACGTCCTGACTTTC. Translating it yields CASSQDSPGGAGANVLTF.

This clone came up a few times. V gene TRBV30 combines with J gene TRBJ2-5, with D possibly being TRBD2 (6 bases). V was pared by 5 bases and J by 4 bases, with 14 bases between. Germline V lookup: CDR1 GTSNPN, CDR2 SVGIG (reference sequence). This CDR3 comprises 13 residues. The CDR3 nucleotides are TGTGCCTGGGGGGAACGGGGAGGAGAGACCCAGTACTTC. It is translated as CAWGERGGETQYF.

The table lists this clone with a few counts. This sequence joins TRBV5-1 and TRBJ2-3, with D perhaps being TRBD1 or TRBD2 (5 bases each). Trimming removed 2 bases at V and 5 bases at J, with 15 bases between. The CDR3 has 15 residues. Germline V gene lookup returns CDR1 SGHRS and CDR2 YFSETQ. The CDR3 coding sequence is TGCGCCAGCAGCTTCCCCAGGGCTGCGGGAGATACGCAGTATTTT. Translated: CASSFPRAAGDTQYF.